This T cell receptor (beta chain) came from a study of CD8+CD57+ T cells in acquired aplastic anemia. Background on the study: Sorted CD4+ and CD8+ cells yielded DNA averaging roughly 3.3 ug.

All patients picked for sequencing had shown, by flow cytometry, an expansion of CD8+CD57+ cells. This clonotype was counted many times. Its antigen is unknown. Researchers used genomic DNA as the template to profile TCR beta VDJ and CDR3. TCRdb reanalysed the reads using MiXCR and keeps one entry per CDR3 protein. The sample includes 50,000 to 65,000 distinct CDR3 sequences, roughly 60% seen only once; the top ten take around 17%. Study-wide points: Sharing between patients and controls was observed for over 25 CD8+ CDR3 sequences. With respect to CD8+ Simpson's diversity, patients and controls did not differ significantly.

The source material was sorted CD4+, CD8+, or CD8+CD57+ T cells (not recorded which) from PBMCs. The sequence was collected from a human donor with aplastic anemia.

Here the CDR3 reads CASSPGLNTEAFF. The DNA of the CDR3 is TGTGCCAGCAGCCCCGGGTTGAACACTGAAGCTTTCTTT. The chain recombines TRBV5-5 with TRBJ1-1; D is unresolved. Germline V gene data show CDR1 as SGHKS and CDR2 as YYEKEE (reference sequence). With 4 bases removed from V and 0 bases from J, the gap between germline ends came to 7 bases. This CDR3 comprises 13 residues.